Below, one TCR beta chain is given with its context. No antigen is known for it. Per-base qualities were not stored, and no clone one base away is much larger. The collaborating institutions used their own protocols to collect whole blood in K2EDTA tubes. Collaborator samples were shipped for TCRbeta analysis as frozen whole blood, isolated PBMCs, or DNA extracted from either sample type. TCRbeta CDR3 regions were amplified from genomic DNA using the immunoSEQ Assay, a bias-controlled multiplex PCR. The authors processed their data as follows. Nucleated cell counts per sample were estimated from amplification of reference gene primers within the assay. To quantify the absolute abundance of each unique TCRbeta CDR3 rearrangement, sequence reads were collapsed and filtered. For each sample, productive Simpson clonality was calculated as the square root of Simpson's diversity index across productive rearrangements. This immuneACCESS table, as held by TCRdb, lists in-frame sequences with V and J called but not all clones. Of the missing ones, under half trace to an unresolved V gene in checked studies; the others have no known cause. That table supplies the V and J calls and clone size; D and trimming were determined from the DNA. Within this sample are around 190,000 clones, with about nine tenths of them counted one time only. Less than 1.5% of the sample goes to the ten largest clones.

This sample stems from a study of blood T cell repertoires in COVID-19 (dated by TCRdb to about 2020). About the full investigation: Samples from collaborators originated in the United States, Italy and Spain and spanned both the acute and convalescent phases of COVID-19. Samples came from the ongoing ImmuneRACE study (first 160 participants) plus 1,254 subjects from 6 global collaborators. Deeply sampled blood TCRbeta repertoires from subjects exposed to, actively infected with, or recovered from COVID-19 were included in the dataset. The prospective study material was composed of cDNA or gDNA derived from T cells, B-cell-depleted T cells, or PBMCs. The repertoires were released in a freely available public database meant as a resource for research on the immune response to SARS-CoV-2. Where available, HLA class I and class II types were obtained from metadata supplied by the sample provider rather than from assay-based typing. Sample metadata almost always included a de-identified subject ID, COVID-19 status, age in years and sex.

Points the paper makes about the study in general: The quantity of clinical and demographic metadata differed by source and by participant and was supplied without curation.

The CDR3 numbers 16 residues from cysteine through phenylalanine. CDR3 DNA is the only sequence kept; it has 48 bases, read in frame from the first base. CDR1 MNHEY and CDR2 SVGEGT are derived from the germline V gene. V loses 6 bases at its end and J loses 1 base; junction bases beyond the gene matches: 9. Material for sequencing was peripheral blood. The sequence was collected from a man aged 25-40 years with acute or convalescent COVID-19. Rearrangement joined TRBV6-2 or TRBV6-3 to TRBJ1-5; 7 middle bases align to TRBD1. CDR3 protein: CASSPGTVKSNQPQHF. The sequence in DNA is TGTGCCAGCAGCCCCGGGACAGTTAAGAGCAATCAGCCCCAGCATTTT.